Following are 8 T cell receptor beta chains from one sample sequenced in a study of blood T cell repertoires in COVID-19. TCRdb's copy holds only in-frame clones and misses some; the assay was immunoSEQ multiplex PCR. This table holds around 80,000 clones, about three quarters found once. Sequenced sample: peripheral blood. These receptors all stem from a woman aged 80 or over with active or convalescent COVID-19.

This clone was observed a single time. The chain recombines TRBV5-4 with TRBJ2-7; D may be TRBD1 or TRBD2 (5 bases each). Trimming took 4 bases from V and 7 from J, leaving 15 bases between them. This CDR3 has 13 residues. Looked up from germline, CDR1 is SGHNT and CDR2 is YYREEE (reference sequence). DNA for the CDR3: TGTGCCAGCAGCGTGGGACCGCGGGCGGAGCAGTACTTC. This sequence encodes CASSVGPRAEQYF. Filled out from reference TRBV5-4 and TRBJ2-7, the complete variable domain reads ETGVTQSPTHLIKTRGQQVTLRCSSQSGHNTVSWYQQALGQGPQFIFQYYREEENGRGNFPPRFSGLQFPNYSSELNVNALELDDSALYLCASSVGPRAEQYFGPGTRLTVT.

The chain is built from TRBV28 and TRBJ1-1, with D possibly TRBD1 on 5 matching bases. There are 14 residues in the CDR3. The germline gives CDR1 MDHEN, CDR2 SYDVKM. Trimming stripped 5 bases from V and 6 bases from J, with 16 bases between. The CDR3 protein is CASSPPGGRAEAFF. The CDR3 DNA sequence: TGTGCCAGCAGTCCCCCGGGGGGAAGGGCTGAAGCTTTCTTT.

The rearrangement joins TRBV5-6 to TRBJ1-5, with D possibly matching TRBD1 (6 bases). This CDR3 spans 13 amino acids. V dropped 3 bases and J dropped 6 bases, with 10 bases sitting between them. CDR1 and CDR2 from the germline V gene are SGHDT and YYEEEE. The CDR3 sequence: CASSSTGSQPQHF. For the CDR3, the DNA is TGTGCCAGCAGCTCAACAGGGAGTCAGCCCCAGCATTTT. The full variable domain, in which reference TRBV5-6 and TRBJ1-5 provide the parts outside the CDR3, is DAGVTQSPTHLIKTRGQQVTLRCSPKSGHDTVSWYQQALGQGPQFIFQYYEEEERQRGNFPDRFSGHQFPNYSSELNVNALLLGDSALYLCASSSTGSQPQHFGDGTRLSIL.

In its sample, this clone was seen once. The V call is TRBV25-1, the J call TRBJ1-6; tentatively, D is TRBD1 (5 bases). Germline V CDR1 and CDR2: MGHDK, SYGVNS. The CDR3 length is 13 residues. Deletions cut 3 bases from V and 9 bases from J, with 9 bases between. The CDR3 spells CASSDQGTSPLHF. DNA for the CDR3: TGTGCCAGCAGTGACCAGGGTACTTCACCCCTCCACTTT.

The chain uses TRBV2 and TRBJ1-2; TRBD1 aligns across 8 bases. The CDR3 loop spans 17 amino acids. Germline V gene sequence: CDR1 SNHLY, CDR2 FYNNEI. V was pared by 1 base and J by 4 bases, with 11 bases of the junction left unmatched. The CDR3 loop reads CASSEERTGGDGYGYTF. In DNA form, the CDR3 reads TGTGCCAGCAGTGAAGAAAGAACAGGGGGTGATGGCTATGGCTACACCTTC.

This clone appeared a few times. The CDR3, as DNA: TGTGCCAGCACGCCGGAGGGTTTTGGAAACACCATATATTTT. Amino acids: CASTPEGFGNTIYF. The rearrangement links TRBV13 to TRBJ1-3; D not certain. The ends were cut back, 7 bases at V and 3 bases at J, with 13 bases in the middle. CDR1 and CDR2 (germline): PRHDT, FYEKMQ (reference sequence). The CDR3 runs to 14 residues. Full variable domain (outside the CDR3, taken from reference TRBV13 and TRBJ1-3): AAGVIQSPRHLIKEKRETATLKCYPIPRHDTVYWYQQGPGQDPQFLISFYEKMQSDKGSIPDRFSAQQFSDYHSELNMSSLELGDSALYFCASTPEGFGNTIYFGEGSWLTVV.

The chain joins TRBV6-7 to TRBJ2-1; TRBD1 aligns across 7 bases. TRBV6-7 has ORF status, its function being uncertain. V shed 6 bases and J 3 bases; nucleotides not matched to a gene: 5. The CDR3 loop spans 14 amino acids. This CDR3 reads CASSLGGNYNEQFF. For the CDR3, the DNA is TGTGCCAGCAGCCTAGGGGGCAACTACAATGAGCAGTTCTTC.

V usage is TRBV30 and J usage is TRBJ1-3, with D hard to call. CDR1 GTSNPN and CDR2 SVGIG come from the germline V gene (reference sequence). The CDR3 sequence is 15 residues long. The germline V and J ends were trimmed by 2 bases and 0 bases, with 11 bases remaining between them. The CDR3 nucleotides are TGTGCCTGGAGTCTGAGGCAGCGCTCTGGAAACACCATATATTTT. Translating gives CAWSLRQRSGNTIYF. Variable domain in full (rest from reference TRBV30 and TRBJ1-3): SQTIHQWPATLVQPVGSPLSLECTVEGTSNPNLYWYRQAAGRGLQLLFYSVGIGQISSEVPQNLSASRPQDRQFILSSKKLLLSDSGFYLCAWSLRQRSGNTIYFGEGSWLTVV.